The 29 T cell receptor beta chains given below trace back to one sample, sequenced in a study of OX40 agonist ivuxolimab in advanced cancers. Repertoires were generated with immunoSEQ multiplex PCR, while TCRdb's copy carries only in-frame clones and drops some. The repertoire includes tens of thousands of clones, about nine tenths of them detected once, and nearly 0.55% sits in the top ten. The material sequenced was CD4+ or CD8+ T cells sorted from blood, taken in a trial of the OX40 agonist ivuxolimab. The receptor set was obtained from an adult with an advanced solid tumor such as melanoma, head and neck, liver or kidney cancer.

This sequence joins TRBV29-1 and TRBJ1-1, with 8 bases lining up with TRBD1. CDR3 length: 14 residues. V was pared by 1 base and J by 4 bases, with 5 bases of the junction left unmatched. Germline V gene sequence: CDR1 SQVTM, CDR2 ANQGSEA. The CDR3 reads CSVEVQGGATEAFF. The CDR3 region has the DNA TGCAGCGTTGAAGTACAGGGGGGTGCCACTGAAGCTTTCTTT.

This rearrangement joins TRBV6-1 to TRBJ2-7, with TRBD2 matching 10 bases. Trimming cost V 5 bases and J 4 bases; bases outside gene matches: 5. The germline V gene encodes CDR1 MNHNS and CDR2 SASEGT. This CDR3 contains 14 residues. The CDR3 bases are TGTGCCAGCAGTCTAGCGGGAGATAGGTACGAGCAGTACTTC. This translates into CASSLAGDRYEQYF.

The genes are TRBV11-2 and TRBJ1-2; 8 nucleotides agree with TRBD1. The CDR3 covers 14 residues. V lost 5 bases to trimming and J lost 0 bases; unmatched junction nucleotides: 2. Germline CDR1 SGHAT, CDR2 FQNNGV. The chain's CDR3 is CASSETGANYGYTF. Written as DNA, the CDR3 is TGTGCCAGCAGCGAGACAGGGGCTAACTATGGCTACACCTTC.

The V call is TRBV7-2, the J call TRBJ2-7; D is perhaps TRBD1 or TRBD2 (5 bases each). The V end lost 3 bases, the J end lost 0 bases, and 9 bases lay between the germline ends. Germline lookup yields CDR1 SGHTA and CDR2 FQGNSA. The CDR3 totals 14 residues. The CDR3 DNA reads as TGTGCCAGCAGCTTGGAGAGGGGCTCCTACGAGCAGTACTTC. Protein: CASSLERGSYEQYF.

V gene TRBV2 combines with J gene TRBJ1-4; a possible D gene is TRBD1 (6 bases). The CDR3 runs to 16 residues. Germline CDR1 SNHLY, CDR2 FYNNEI. The ends were cut back, 5 bases at V and 4 bases at J, with 17 bases in the middle. CDR3 region: CASSKGHPMYNEKLFF. Here the CDR3 DNA reads TGTGCCAGCAGTAAGGGACACCCGATGTATAATGAAAAACTGTTTTTT.

This clone was picked up a small number of times. The chain uses TRBV27 and TRBJ1-2; tentative D call: TRBD1 (5 bases). Germline CDR1 reads MNHEY; CDR2 reads SMNVEV (reference sequence). The length of the CDR3 is 13 residues. The V and J ends lost 6 bases and 8 bases respectively, with 16 bases between them. The CDR3 reads CASRPGINGGYTF. The CDR3, as DNA: TGTGCCAGCAGGCCAGGGATCAATGGAGGCTACACCTTC.

The chain couples TRBV14 to TRBJ2-1, with a tentative D call TRBD1 (5 bases). V was cut by 0 bases and J by 15 bases, with 18 bases left in between. Germline CDR1 and CDR2: SGHDN and FVKESK. The CDR3 is 14 amino acids. In nucleotides, the CDR3 is TGTGCCAGCAGCCAAGATATAGGGGCACGAGTACCGTTCTTC. Residues: CASSQDIGARVPFF.

This chain uses TRBV9 with TRBJ2-1; 11 bases map to TRBD2. The germline gives CDR1 SGDLS, CDR2 YYNGEE. Trimming took 5 bases from V and 7 from J; bases not matched to a gene: 8. The CDR3 has 15 residues. CDR3 residues: CASSRSGGAGNEQFF. DNA for the CDR3: TGTGCCAGCAGTCGTAGCGGGGGGGCCGGTAATGAGCAGTTCTTC.

Comment on this clone: Other DNA sequences in the same sample also yield this CDR3. CDR3: CASSFGETQYF. The CDR3 DNA follows: TGTGCCAGCAGCTTTGGGGAGACCCAGTACTTC. V gene TRBV5-4 combines with J gene TRBJ2-5; D is unclear. Trimming pared 2 bases from V and 5 bases from J, leaving 4 bases between. The CDR3 covers 11 residues. CDR1 and CDR2 (germline): SGHNT, YYREEE (reference sequence). Based on the CDR3 plus reference TRBV5-4 and TRBJ2-5, the full variable domain is ETGVTQSPTHLIKTRGQQVTLRCSSQSGHNTVSWYQQALGQGPQFIFQYYREEENGRGNFPPRFSGLQFPNYSSELNVNALELDDSALYLCASSFGETQYFGPGTRLLVL.

This chain connects TRBV30 to TRBJ1-2; D perhaps matches TRBD1 (5 bases). V gave up 5 bases and J gave up 2 bases, with 12 bases separating them. Germline CDR1 GTSNPN, CDR2 SVGIG (reference sequence). There are 13 residues in the CDR3. The CDR3: CAWSSGINYGYTF. Here the CDR3 DNA reads TGTGCCTGGTCGTCAGGGATCAACTATGGCTACACCTTC.

This chain links TRBV6-1 with TRBJ2-7; no reliable D call. The CDR3 totals 12 residues. The V end lost 10 bases, the J end lost 4 bases, and 14 bases lay between the germline ends. Germline assignment: CDR1 MNHNS and CDR2 SASEGT. CDR3 DNA: TGTGCCACCGCTGATAATCTTTACGAGCAGTACTTC. Its translation: CATADNLYEQYF.

J is TRBJ2-1 and V is TRBV5-6; D possibly corresponds to TRBD2 (5 bases). The CDR3 has 17 residues. Germline V gene sequence: CDR1 SGHDT, CDR2 YYEEEE. Between the trimmed V and J ends, which lost 5 bases and 4 bases, there was a span of 22 bases. CDR3 DNA: TGTGCCAGCAGTTTGCTCTATATCTCAGCGGAATACAATGAGCAGTTCTTC. Translation: CASSLLYISAEYNEQFF.

The chain has TRBV6-6 and TRBJ2-6; D not resolved. The CDR3 loop spans 15 amino acids. Germline-derived CDR1 and CDR2 are MNHNY and SVGAGI (reference sequence). V was trimmed by 0 bases and J by 4 bases, leaving 7 bases between them. In nucleotides, the CDR3 is TGTGCCAGCAGTTACTCGATGACCGGGGCCAACGTCCTGACTTTC. Residues: CASSYSMTGANVLTF.

This chain links TRBV30 with TRBJ1-6; D gene unclear. The CDR3 has 15 residues. Trimming shortened V by 0 bases and J by 0 bases, and 6 bases separated the two germline ends. Germline V CDR1 and CDR2: GTSNPN, SVGIG (reference sequence). CDR3 region: CAWSVGSSYNSPLHF. CDR3 DNA sequence: TGTGCCTGGAGTGTAGGGAGCTCCTATAATTCACCCCTCCACTTT.

The chain carries TRBV6-6 and TRBJ1-1; D may be TRBD1 (6 bases). This CDR3 is 15 amino acids long. Germline CDR1 is MNHNY and CDR2 is SVGAGI (reference sequence). V lost 6 bases and J 2 bases, leaving 16 bases between the germline ends. The CDR3 spells CASSAEGGLNTEAFF. CDR3 in DNA: TGTGCCAGCAGCGCGGAGGGGGGACTCAACACTGAAGCTTTCTTT.

The J gene is TRBJ2-5, the V gene TRBV5-1, with D maybe TRBD2 (7 bases). The CDR3 sequence is 16 residues long. Trimming stripped 4 bases from V and 1 base from J, with 17 bases between. CDR1 is SGHRS and CDR2 is YFSETQ in the germline V gene. The CDR3 DNA reads as TGCGCCAGCAGCCCCTCCGGGGGGCCGAGCCAAGAGACCCAGTACTTC. This codes for CASSPSGGPSQETQYF.

The J gene is TRBJ2-1, the V gene TRBV6-5, with D perhaps matching TRBD2 (6 bases). The CDR3 is 16 amino acids. Germline V gene sequence: CDR1 MNHEY, CDR2 SVGAGI. The germline V and J ends were trimmed by 2 bases and 9 bases, with 20 bases remaining between them. This chain's CDR3 is CASSYGGVNRQVEQFF. CDR3 DNA sequence: TGTGCCAGCAGTTACGGCGGGGTTAACAGGCAAGTTGAGCAGTTCTTC.

This rearrangement joins TRBV18 to TRBJ1-4, with TRBD1 identical over 8 bases. The trim removed 1 base at V and 5 bases at J, leaving 3 bases unmatched. Germline values: CDR1 KGHSH, CDR2 LQKENI. The CDR3 length is 15 residues. The CDR3 protein is CASSPQGQENEKLFF. CDR3 coding DNA: TGTGCCAGCTCACCACAGGGACAGGAAAATGAAAAACTGTTTTTT.

V is TRBV7-6 and J is TRBJ2-5, with unresolved D. Trimming took off 0 bases at V and 4 bases at J, with 0 bases between the two ends. In germline, CDR1 is SGHVS, CDR2 FNYEAQ. The CDR3 length is 11 residues. The CDR3 region is CASSLAETQYF. CDR3 DNA sequence: TGTGCCAGCAGCTTAGCAGAGACCCAGTACTTC.

The chain couples TRBV28 to TRBJ2-7, with 8 bases matching TRBD1. With 5 bases clipped from V and 3 bases from J, the junction kept 9 bases outside the gene matches. Germline V lookup: CDR1 MDHEN, CDR2 SYDVKM. This CDR3 contains 15 residues. The CDR3 nucleotides read TGTGCCAGCAGTGCGGACAGGGTGGGGATCTACGAGCAGTACTTC. Translating it yields CASSADRVGIYEQYF. Full variable domain (remainder filled in from reference TRBV28 and TRBJ2-7): DVKVTQSSRYLVKRTGEKVFLECVQDMDHENMFWYRQDPGLGLRLIYFSYDVKMKEKGDIPEGYSVSREKKERFSLILESASTNQTSMYLCASSADRVGIYEQYFGPGTRLTVT.

This chain links TRBV7-2 with TRBJ1-6; D is ambiguous. CDR3 size: 12 residues. Trimming removed 5 bases from V and 7 bases from J, with 6 bases in between. Germline loops: CDR1 SGHTA, CDR2 FQGNSA. The CDR3 bases are TGTGCCAGCAGCCCTCAGAATTCACCCCTCCACTTT. Translating it yields CASSPQNSPLHF.

The J gene is TRBJ2-6, the V gene TRBV5-1; maybe TRBD2 (5 bases). This CDR3 region has 17 residues. Per the germline V gene, CDR1 is SGHRS and CDR2 is YFSETQ. V dropped 0 bases and J dropped 0 bases, with 10 bases sitting between them. This CDR3 reads CASSLGFGGSGANVLTF. Written as DNA, the CDR3 is TGCGCCAGCAGCTTGGGGTTCGGAGGCTCTGGGGCCAACGTCCTGACTTTC.

The chain combines TRBV27 with TRBJ1-5; D gene ambiguous. The CDR3 has 10 residues. Germline lookup yields CDR1 MNHEY and CDR2 SMNVEV (reference sequence). Trimming removed 9 bases from V and 4 bases from J, with 4 bases in between. The CDR3 nucleotides read TGTGCCAGTTTTAATCAGCCCCAGCATTTT. Residues: CASFNQPQHF.

V is TRBV4-1 and J is TRBJ2-2; D is perhaps TRBD2 (6 bases). V was cut by 4 bases and J by 1 base, with 10 bases left in between. This CDR3 has 15 amino acids. Germline CDR1 reads MGHRA; CDR2 reads YSYEKL. CDR3 nucleotides: TGCGCCAGCAGCCGCCGGGACTGGAACACCGGGGAGCTGTTTTTT. Encoded protein: CASSRRDWNTGELFF.

The rearrangement joins TRBV30 to TRBJ2-7; D remains unclear. CDR1 GTSNPN and CDR2 SVGIG come from the germline V gene (reference sequence). This CDR3 comprises 11 residues. With 2 bases removed from V and 4 bases from J, the gap between germline ends came to 6 bases. CDR3 loop: CAWSTQYEQYF. The CDR3 DNA reads TGTGCCTGGAGTACACAGTACGAGCAGTACTTC.

The gene calls are TRBV7-2 and TRBJ2-1; tentative D call: TRBD2 (6 bases). The CDR3 has 18 residues. V lost 1 base, J lost 6 bases, and 22 bases lay in between. Germline V gene lookup returns CDR1 SGHTA and CDR2 FQGNSA. The CDR3 protein is CASSLGLGGRSSLNEQFF. The CDR3 coding sequence is TGTGCCAGCAGCTTAGGGCTTGGGGGGAGATCCAGTCTCAATGAGCAGTTCTTC.

The V call is TRBV5-1, the J call TRBJ2-1; TRBD2 matches 12 bases. V was clipped by 4 bases and J by 6 bases; unmatched bases: 5. This CDR3 has 15 amino acids. Germline V gene sequence: CDR1 SGHRS, CDR2 YFSETQ. The CDR3, as DNA: TGCGCCAGCAGCAATCTAGCGGGAGGGGGCAATGAGCAGTTCTTC. This translates into CASSNLAGGGNEQFF.

This chain uses TRBV18 with TRBJ2-3; 8 bases line up with TRBD1. J lost 2 bases, V lost 3 bases, and 7 bases had no gene match. This CDR3 has 16 residues. Germline CDR1 KGHSH, CDR2 LQKENI. The CDR3 sequence: CASSPQKTGVTDTQYF. Here the CDR3 DNA reads TGTGCCAGCTCACCGCAGAAGACAGGGGTCACAGATACGCAGTATTTT.

The gene calls are TRBV9 and TRBJ2-5; D remains ambiguous. Trimming removed 0 bases at V and 4 bases at J, with 7 bases between. The V gene's germline CDR1 is SGDLS and CDR2 YYNGEE. This CDR3 comprises 13 residues. The CDR3 protein is CASSVGNSETQYF. The CDR3 DNA reads TGTGCCAGCAGCGTAGGTAATTCAGAGACCCAGTACTTC.